The sequence of this T cell receptor (beta chain) was determined in a study of early T cells in non-severe SARS-CoV-2 infection. With respect to this clonotype: Mismatch with germline at one junction end may stem from a read error.

The CDR3 has 16 residues. Germline V gene sequence: CDR1 MNHEY, CDR2 SVGAGI. TCRdb re-called the 5' RACE reads through MiXCR, storing one row per CDR3 protein. This table has around 89,000 distinct CDR3 sequences, 14% to 15% appearing once. The sample comprised whole blood. The rearrangement uses TRBV6-5 and TRBJ1-6; D gene unclear. The receptor comes from an adult who was a healthcare worker with PCR-confirmed SARS-CoV-2 infection or an uninfected control (not recorded which). The CDR3, as DNA: TGTGCCAGCAGGCGACACAGAAGCTCCTATAATTCACCCCTCCATTTT. It encodes CASRRHRSSYNSPLHF.